The clone carrying this T cell receptor beta chain appeared a few times. This entry belongs to a study of cytomegalovirus exposure and HLA in healthy donors. Both 60 Vbeta primers and 13 Jbeta primers went into the PCR. Clones were sequenced by immunoSEQ multiplex PCR, and TCRdb holds only the in-frame ones, with some missing. Here the sample spans 160,000 or so clones, approximately 80% being singletons. The germline V gene has CDR1 KGHSH and CDR2 LQKENI. The V end lost 4 bases, the J end lost 9 bases, and 19 bases lay between the germline ends. The CDR3 runs to 15 residues. The TCR comes from a woman aged 18-29 years in good health and CMV-seronegative. Sequencing was done on a sample of PBMCs. V is TRBV18 and J is TRBJ1-5; TRBD1 is a possible D gene (6 bases). CDR3 sequence (DNA): TGTGCCAGCTCACTAGGACAGAAGAGTGGTAGGCCCCAGCATTTT. Translation gives CASSLGQKSGRPQHF.